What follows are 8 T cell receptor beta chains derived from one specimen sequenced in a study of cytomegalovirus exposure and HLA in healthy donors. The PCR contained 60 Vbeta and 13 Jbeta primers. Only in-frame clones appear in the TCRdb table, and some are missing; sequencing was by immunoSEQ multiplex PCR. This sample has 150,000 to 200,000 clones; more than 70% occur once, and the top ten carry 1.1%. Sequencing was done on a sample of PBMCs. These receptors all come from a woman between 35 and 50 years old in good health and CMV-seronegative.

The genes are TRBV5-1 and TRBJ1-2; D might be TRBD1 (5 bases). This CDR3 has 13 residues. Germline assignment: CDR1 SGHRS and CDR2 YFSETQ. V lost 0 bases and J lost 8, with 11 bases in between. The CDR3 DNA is TGCGCCAGCAGCTTGGGACAGCGGGAAGGCTACACCTTC. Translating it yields CASSLGQREGYTF. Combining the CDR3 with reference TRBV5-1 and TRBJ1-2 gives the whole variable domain KAGVTQTPRYLIKTRGQQVTLSCSPISGHRSVSWYQQTPGQGLQFLFEYFSETQRNKGNFPGRFSGRQFSNSRSEMNVSTLELGDSALYLCASSLGQREGYTFGSGTRLTVV.

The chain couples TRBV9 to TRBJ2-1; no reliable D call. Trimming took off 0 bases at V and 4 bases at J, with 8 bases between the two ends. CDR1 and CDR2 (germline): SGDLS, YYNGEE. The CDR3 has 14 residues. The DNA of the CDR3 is TGTGCCAGCAGCGTAGACGTGGCTTACAATGAGCAGTTCTTC. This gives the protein CASSVDVAYNEQFF.

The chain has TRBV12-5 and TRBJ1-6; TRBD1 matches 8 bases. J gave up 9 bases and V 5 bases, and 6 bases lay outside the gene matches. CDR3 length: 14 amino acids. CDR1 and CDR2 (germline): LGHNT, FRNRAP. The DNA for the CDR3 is TGTGCTAGTGGTCCACAGGGGGTAGGTTCACCCCTCCACTTT. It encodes CASGPQGVGSPLHF.

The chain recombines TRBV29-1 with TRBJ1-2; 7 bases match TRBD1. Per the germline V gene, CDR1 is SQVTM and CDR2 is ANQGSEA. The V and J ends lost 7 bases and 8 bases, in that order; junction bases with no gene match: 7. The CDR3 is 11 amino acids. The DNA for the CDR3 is TGCAGCGCTGGGACAGACGGAGGCTACACCTTC. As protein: CSAGTDGGYTF. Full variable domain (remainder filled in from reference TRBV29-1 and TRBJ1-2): SAVISQKPSRDICQRGTSLTIQCQVDSQVTMMFWYRQQPGQSLTLIATANQGSEATYESGFVIDKFPISRPNLTFSTLTVSNMSPEDSSIYLCSAGTDGGYTFGSGTRLTVV.

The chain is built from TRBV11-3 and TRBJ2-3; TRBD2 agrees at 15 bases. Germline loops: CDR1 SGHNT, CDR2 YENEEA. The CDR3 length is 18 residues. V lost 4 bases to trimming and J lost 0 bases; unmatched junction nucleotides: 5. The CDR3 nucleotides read TGTGCCAGCAGCTCGGGACTAGCGGGAGGTCAGAGCACAGATACGCAGTATTTT. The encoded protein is CASSSGLAGGQSTDTQYF.

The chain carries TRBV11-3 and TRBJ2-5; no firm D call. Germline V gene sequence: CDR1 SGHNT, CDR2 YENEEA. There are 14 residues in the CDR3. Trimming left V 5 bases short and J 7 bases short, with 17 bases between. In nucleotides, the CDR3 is TGTGCCAGCAGCCCGGCTGGGCCACCGATGACCCAGTACTTC. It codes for CASSPAGPPMTQYF.

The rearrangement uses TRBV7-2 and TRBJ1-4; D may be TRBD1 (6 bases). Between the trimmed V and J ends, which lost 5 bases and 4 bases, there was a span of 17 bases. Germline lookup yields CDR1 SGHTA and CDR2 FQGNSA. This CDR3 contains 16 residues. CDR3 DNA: TGTGCCAGCAGCCTCAACCTCCGACAGGTTAATGAAAAACTGTTTTTT. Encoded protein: CASSLNLRQVNEKLFF.

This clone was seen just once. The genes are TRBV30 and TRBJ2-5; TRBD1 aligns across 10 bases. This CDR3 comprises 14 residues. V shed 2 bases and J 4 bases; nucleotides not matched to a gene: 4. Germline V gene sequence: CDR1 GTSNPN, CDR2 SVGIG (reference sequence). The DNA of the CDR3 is TGTGCCTGGAGTCGACAGGGGGCAGGAGAGACCCAGTACTTC. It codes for CAWSRQGAGETQYF.